These T cell receptor beta chains were read from a single sample in a study of regulatory T cells in long-lasting Graves disease. Each CDR3 protein is one row after TCRdb ran MiXCR on the multiplex PCR reads. The data show 400,000 to 500,000 distinct CDR3 sequences, 16% seen once. This same sample was also part of a study on T cells in Graves' hyperthyroidism and ophthalmopathy.

The sequencing used peripheral blood mononuclear cells (PBMCs), collected at new diagnosis, from a patient treated with antithyroid drugs. All receptors come from a woman aged 18-29 years with Graves disease. Both conserved end residues are part of each CDR3. D genes are given only for firm matches. Expanded clones are given a class, and other clones once, few, many or no size at all.

TRBJ1-1 TRBD1 TRBV2 16 many TGTGCCAGCAGTGAGTTACAGGGGGCTCTGAACACTGAAGCTTTCTTT CASSELQGALNTEAFF
TRBJ2-7 TRBD2 TRBV27 17 many TGTGCCAGCAGTCCAAAGGGGCTAGCGGGAGGCTTCTACGAGCAGTACTTC CASSPKGLAGGFYEQYF
TRBJ2-1 NA TRBV7-9 15 many TGTGCCAGCAGCTTAGGGATGGGCCTCCTCCGTGAGCAGTTCTTC CASSLGMGLLREQFF
TRBJ1-1 TRBD1 TRBV20-1 15 NA TGCAGTGCTATCGACAGGGGCAGGGGGGACACTGAAGCTTTCTTT CSAIDRGRGDTEAFF
TRBJ2-2 NA TRBV30 12 many TGTGCCTGCGGGGAGAACACCGGGGAGCTGTTTTTT CACGENTGELFF
TRBJ1-5 TRBD1 TRBV6-1 15 many TGTGCCAGCAGTACCCCGGGACAGGCTTATCAGCCCCAGCATTTT CASSTPGQAYQPQHF
TRBJ1-1 TRBD1 TRBV4-1 15 few TGCGCCAGCAGCAATCGACAGGGCGGGGACACTGAAGCTTTCTTT CASSNRQGGDTEAFF
TRBJ1-4 TRBD1 TRBV6-5 16 few TGTGCCAGCAGTTACACCCAGCAGGGACAGGATGAAAAACTGTTTTTT CASSYTQQGQDEKLFF
TRBJ1-6 NA TRBV6-1 16 NA TGTGCCAGCAGTACTTGGAGTCAGGGAGGGAATTCACCCCTCCACTTT CASSTWSQGGNSPLHF
TRBJ2-3 TRBD2 TRBV28 15 few TGTGCCAGCAGGTCCGGGGGGGGGTACACAGATACGCAGTATTTT CASRSGGGYTDTQYF
TRBJ2-1 NA TRBV29-1 12 NA TGCAGCGTTGTTCAGGGGTACAATGAGCAGTTCTTC CSVVQGYNEQFF
TRBJ2-7 TRBD2 TRBV12-3/TRBV12-4 15 many TGTGCCAGCAGTTACGCTGGGACTAGCGTGTACGAGCAGTACTTC CASSYAGTSVYEQYF
TRBJ2-1 NA TRBV2 13 many TGTGCCAGCGAAAAGCGACCCTACAATGAGCAGTTCTTC CASEKRPYNEQFF
TRBJ2-2 TRBD1 TRBV7-9 18 few TGTGCCAGCAGCTTACCGGGACAGGAACCCCTGTGGGTCGGGGAGCTGTTTTTT CASSLPGQEPLWVGELFF
TRBJ2-7 TRBD1 TRBV28 18 NA TGTGCCAGCTTAGGGACGGGACAGGGGCCCACCCTAGGCTACGAGCAGTACTTC CASLGTGQGPTLGYEQYF
TRBJ2-3 NA TRBV19 15 NA TGTGCCAGTAGTAGACCTGCTTCGAGCACAGATACGCAGTATTTT CASSRPASSTDTQYF
TRBJ2-2 NA TRBV3-1 11 many TGTGCCAGCACCCACACCGGGGAGCTGTTTTTT CASTHTGELFF
TRBJ2-1 TRBD2 TRBV20-1 17 NA TGCAGTGCTAGAAAAGAGATAGCGGGAGGGTCTGGTGGTGAGCAGTTCTTC CSARKEIAGGSGGEQFF
TRBJ2-1 TRBD2 TRBV24-1 16 many TGTGCCACCAGTGACATGACTAGCGGAGCTTACAATGAGCAGTTCTTC CATSDMTSGAYNEQFF
TRBJ2-5 NA TRBV28 14 NA TGTGCCAGCAGTTTGGACACTAACCAAGAGACCCAGTACTTC CASSLDTNQETQYF
TRBJ2-3 NA TRBV6-2/TRBV6-3 11 NA TGTGCCAGCAGCTCCGGCTTGTCGCAGTATTTT CASSSGLSQYF
TRBJ2-1 TRBD2 TRBV6-2/TRBV6-3 16 NA TGTGCCAGCAGCCATGGAGGGCTAGCGGACCCCAATGGGCAGTTCTTC CASSHGGLADPNGQFF
TRBJ2-5 NA TRBV6-6 18 NA TGTGCCAGCAGTTACTCGACGAACTTTCTGGGGGGGCGGGAGACCCAGTACTTC CASSYSTNFLGGRETQYF
TRBJ2-3 TRBD2 TRBV2 17 NA TGTGCCAGCAGAAAGGGACTAGCGGGAGGGCCAACAGATACGCAGTATTTT CASRKGLAGGPTDTQYF
TRBJ2-5 NA TRBV20-1 13 many TGCAGTGCTAGAGGGTCCTCCCAAGAGACCCAGTACTTC CSARGSSQETQYF
TRBJ2-5 TRBD2 TRBV30 14 many TGTGCCTGGAGCCCGGGACTAGCGGTGGAGACCCAGTACTTC CAWSPGLAVETQYF